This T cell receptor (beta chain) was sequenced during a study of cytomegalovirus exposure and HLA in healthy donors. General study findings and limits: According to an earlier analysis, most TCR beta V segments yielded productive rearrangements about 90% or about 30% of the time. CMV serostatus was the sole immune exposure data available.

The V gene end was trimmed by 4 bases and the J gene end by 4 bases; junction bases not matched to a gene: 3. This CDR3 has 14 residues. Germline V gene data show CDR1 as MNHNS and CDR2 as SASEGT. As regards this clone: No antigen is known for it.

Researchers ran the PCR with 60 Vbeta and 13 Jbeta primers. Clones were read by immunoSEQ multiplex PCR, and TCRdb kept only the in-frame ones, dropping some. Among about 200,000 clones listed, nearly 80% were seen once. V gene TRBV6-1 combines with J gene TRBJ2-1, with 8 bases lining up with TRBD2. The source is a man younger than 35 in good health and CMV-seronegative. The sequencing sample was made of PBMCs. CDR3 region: CASSGRLAYNEQFF. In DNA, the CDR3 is TGTGCCAGCAGTGGGAGACTAGCGTACAATGAGCAGTTCTTC.